The 14 T cell receptor beta chains in this list originate from one sample, sequenced in a study of T cells of healthy individuals. TCRdb processed the 5' RACE reads anew with MiXCR; each CDR3 protein has one entry. The data hold around 63,000 distinct CDR3 sequences, with around 16% observed a single time. The receptors come from a human donor in good health.

This clonotype was seen at least ten times. The chain joins TRBV29-1 to TRBJ2-2; possible D gene TRBD2, 6 bases. Germline V lookup: CDR1 SQVTM, CDR2 ANQGSEA. Between the trimmed V and J ends, which lost 4 bases and 4 bases, there was a span of 13 bases. The CDR3 is 14 residues long. The DNA for the CDR3 is TGCAGCGTTGGGGGAACTAGCTTCACCGGGGAGCTGTTTTTT. It specifies CSVGGTSFTGELFF.

Turning to this clonotype: Possible read error: a much larger clone is one base away. V and J are TRBV4-3 and TRBJ1-4; D is possibly TRBD1 (5 bases). Germline V lookup: CDR1 LGHNA, CDR2 YSLEER. The CDR3 spans 16 residues. CDR3 DNA sequence: TGCGCCAGCAGCCAAGATGATCGGAGGGGTTCTGAAATACTGTTTTTT. Amino acids: CASSQDDRRGSEILFF.

This clonotype was recorded a few times. The chain recombines TRBV14 with TRBJ2-4, with TRBD2 as a possible D gene (6 bases). Deletions cut 4 bases from V and 10 bases from J, with 11 bases between. Germline CDR1 SGHDN, CDR2 FVKESK. The CDR3 covers 12 residues. DNA of the CDR3: TGTGCCAGCAGCCCCCGCGGAGGGATTCAGTACTTC. It yields the protein CASSPRGGIQYF.

This clonotype was counted a few times. This chain uses TRBV12-3 or TRBV12-4 with TRBJ2-1; 8 bases line up with TRBD2. Losses at the gene ends were 7 bases for V and 8 bases for J; bases not matched to a gene: 13. The CDR3 is made up of 15 amino acids. Here the CDR3 reads CASTAPGGPMDEQFF. The DNA of the CDR3 is TGTGCCAGCACTGCGCCGGGGGGGCCGATGGATGAGCAGTTCTTC.

The chain links TRBV5-4 to TRBJ1-6; D not certain. The germline CDR1 and CDR2 sequences are SGHNT and YYREEE (reference sequence). The V end was cut by 4 bases, the J end by 0 bases, with 8 bases between. The CDR3 is made up of 15 amino acids. The DNA of the CDR3 is TGTGCCAGCAGCCTTGACGTCTCCTATAATTCACCCCTCCACTTT. It codes for CASSLDVSYNSPLHF. The variable domain in full, completed from reference TRBV5-4 and TRBJ1-6, reads ETGVTQSPTHLIKTRGQQVTLRCSSQSGHNTVSWYQQALGQGPQFIFQYYREEENGRGNFPPRFSGLQFPNYSSELNVNALELDDSALYLCASSLDVSYNSPLHFGNGTRLTVT.

By sample share, this clonotype is medium-sized. The V gene is TRBV12-3 or TRBV12-4, the J gene TRBJ1-1, with D possibly TRBD1 on 5 matching bases. This CDR3 region has 14 residues. Trimming removed 6 bases from V and 4 bases from J, with 15 bases in between. In DNA form, the CDR3 reads TGTGCCAGCAGGGGGGAGGGCTGGGGCACTGAAGCTTTCTTT. Its translation is CASRGEGWGTEAFF.

This clonotype was observed a few times. This chain connects TRBV6-2 or TRBV6-3 to TRBJ2-1, with 7 bases lining up with TRBD2. Germline CDR1 is MNHEY and CDR2 is SVGEGT. The CDR3 consists of 15 residues. V was clipped by 5 bases and J by 4 bases; unmatched bases: 8. The DNA for the CDR3 is TGTGCCAGCAGTGCCAGCGGGATCGGGTACAATGAGCAGTTCTTC. It translates to CASSASGIGYNEQFF.

This clonotype was observed many times. This rearrangement joins TRBV2 to TRBJ1-2; 7 nucleotides match TRBD1. CDR3 length: 13 amino acids. The junction had 9 bases not matched to a gene; V was cut back by 6 bases and J by 8 bases. The germline V gene encodes CDR1 SNHLY and CDR2 FYNNEI. For the CDR3, the DNA is TGTGCCAGCAGACCCGACAGGGCGGAGGGCTACACCTTC. Translation: CASRPDRAEGYTF.

In this sample, this clonotype turned up a few times. The V call is TRBV11-1, the J call TRBJ2-7; D gene uncertain. CDR1 and CDR2 (germline): SGHAT, FQDESV (reference sequence). The CDR3 is 16 residues long. Deletions cut 1 base from V and 5 bases from J, with 18 bases between. The CDR3 nucleotides read TGTGCCAGCAGCTTAGGAGAGAGAAAACACGGCCACGAGCAGTACTTC. The encoded protein is CASSLGERKHGHEQYF. The full variable domain, with the rest looked up from reference TRBV11-1 and TRBJ2-7, is EAEVAQSPRYKITEKSQAVAFWCDPISGHATLYWYRQILGQGPELLVQFQDESVVDDSQLPKDRFSAERLKGVDSTLKIQPAELGDSAMYLCASSLGERKHGHEQYFGPGTRLTVT.

This rearrangement joins TRBV6-5 to TRBJ1-2, with D perhaps matching TRBD1 (6 bases). The germline V and J ends were trimmed by 4 bases and 6 bases, with 18 bases remaining between them. CDR3 length: 15 amino acids. The germline gives CDR1 MNHEY, CDR2 SVGAGI. The CDR3 loop reads CASSFGTSAADGYTF. The CDR3 nucleotides read TGTGCCAGCAGTTTCGGGACATCGGCGGCTGATGGCTACACCTTC.

This clonotype showed up just a few times. The J gene is TRBJ2-5, the V gene TRBV9; no reliable D call. V lost 0 bases, J lost 1 base, and 7 bases lay in between. In germline, CDR1 is SGDLS, CDR2 YYNGEE. The CDR3 contains 14 residues. The CDR3 loop is CASSVGTVQETQYF. CDR3 nucleotides: TGTGCCAGCAGCGTAGGGACCGTCCAAGAGACCCAGTACTTC.

This clonotype was counted a few times. J is TRBJ2-3 and V is TRBV20-1; no reliable D call. The V gene's germline CDR1 is DFQATT and CDR2 SNEGSKA (reference sequence). The CDR3 runs 12 residues. Between the trimmed V and J ends, which lost 5 bases and 1 base, there was a span of 7 bases. CDR3 in amino acids: CSAPARTDTQYF. The CDR3 coding sequence is TGCAGTGCTCCGGCCCGCACAGATACGCAGTATTTT.

A few counts support this clonotype. The gene calls are TRBV12-3 or TRBV12-4 and TRBJ1-2; 7 nucleotides match TRBD1. V gave up 5 bases and J gave up 4 bases; unmatched junction bases: 4. The CDR3 runs to 13 residues. The CDR3 protein is CASSPRQGYGYTF. The DNA for the CDR3 is TGTGCCAGCAGTCCCAGACAGGGCTATGGCTACACCTTC.

The sample holds many counts of this clonotype. V and J are TRBV27 and TRBJ2-7; the D is unclear. This CDR3 is built from 11 residues. V dropped 6 bases and J dropped 3 bases, with 6 bases sitting between them. Per germline, CDR1 MNHEY and CDR2 SMNVEV (reference sequence). The chain's CDR3 is CASSPIYEQYF. For the CDR3, the DNA is TGTGCCAGCAGCCCCATCTACGAGCAGTACTTC.